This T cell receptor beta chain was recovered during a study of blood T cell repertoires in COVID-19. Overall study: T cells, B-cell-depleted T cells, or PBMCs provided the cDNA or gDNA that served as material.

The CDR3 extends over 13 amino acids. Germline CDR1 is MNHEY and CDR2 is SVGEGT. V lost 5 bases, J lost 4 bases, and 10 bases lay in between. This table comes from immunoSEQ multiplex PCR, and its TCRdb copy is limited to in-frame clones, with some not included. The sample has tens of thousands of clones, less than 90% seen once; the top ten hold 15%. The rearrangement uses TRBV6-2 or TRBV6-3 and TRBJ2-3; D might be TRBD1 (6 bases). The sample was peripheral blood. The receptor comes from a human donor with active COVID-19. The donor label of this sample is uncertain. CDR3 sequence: CASSTTGPDTQYF. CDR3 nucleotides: TGTGCCAGCAGTACAACAGGGCCAGATACGCAGTATTTT.